This T cell receptor (beta chain) was documented in a study of blood T cell repertoires in COVID-19. Across the study: Sample material is recorded as cDNA or gDNA derived from T cells, B-cell-depleted T cells, or PBMCs.

V was pared by 2 bases and J by 7 bases, with 5 bases of the junction left unmatched. This CDR3 has 16 amino acids. Germline assignment: CDR1 MNHNS and CDR2 SASEGT. Recruitment covered about two dozen US areas and drew participants whose ages spanned roughly 18 to 100 years. Per the authors' pipeline: Estimated nucleated cell counts came from reference gene primer amplification. The assay was immunoSEQ multiplex PCR, and TCRdb's table has in-frame clones only and misses some. V, J and clone size are taken as reported in that table, and D and trimming were inferred from the DNA itself. The sample yields about 270,000 clones, 80% to 90% seen once.

The TCR originated in a woman under 30 who had recovered from COVID-19. Sequenced: PBMCs or T cells enriched from blood (not recorded which). V usage is TRBV6-1 and J usage is TRBJ2-2, with 12 bases fitting TRBD2. The CDR3 bases are TGTGCCAGCAGTGAACTAGCGGGGGGGCTGAGCGGGGAGCTGTTTTTT. Its translation: CASSELAGGLSGELFF.